This T cell receptor (beta chain) was observed in a study of blood T cell repertoires in COVID-19. Across the whole study: Sample material is recorded as cDNA or gDNA derived from T cells, B-cell-depleted T cells, or PBMCs.

Original handling: Using reference gene primer amplification, nucleated cell counts were estimated. Sequencing used immunoSEQ multiplex PCR; TCRdb keeps in-frame clones, though not all of them. V and J calls and clone size come straight from that table; D and trimming were deduced from the DNA. The sample contains approximately 59,000 clones, around 89% of which appear only once. The CDR3 has 15 amino acids. From germline, CDR1 is SGHTA and CDR2 FQGNSA. V trimming: 1 base; J trimming: 3 bases; junction bases outside the gene matches: 2. The sequence derives from a human donor in a cohort sampled during active COVID-19. Sequenced material: peripheral blood. J is TRBJ1-5 and V is TRBV7-2, with 8 nucleotides matching TRBD1. CDR3 DNA sequence: TGTGCCAGCAGCTTAGGACAGGGGACCAATCAGCCCCAGCATTTT. It translates to CASSLGQGTNQPQHF.